The clone carrying this TCR beta chain occurred many times. The antigen is not known. This entry is derived from a study of response to subunit inactivated influenza vaccine. TCRdb itself ran the RT-PCR reads through MiXCR, one entry per CDR3 protein. The repertoire holds 500,000 to 600,000 distinct CDR3 sequences, approximately 10% seen once, with around 9.6% in the top ten. Study-wide results and limits: Authors suggested few new T cells are recruited by each seasonal influenza vaccination.

Trimming stripped 5 bases from V and 0 bases from J, with 14 bases between. The CDR3 totals 16 residues. In germline, CDR1 is SGHTA, CDR2 FQGNSA. Material: PBMCs from blood, obtained on the day of vaccination. The chain recombines TRBV7-2 with TRBJ2-4; D may correspond to TRBD1 or TRBD2 (5 bases each). The source is a man between 45 and 60 years old who received an inactivated influenza vaccine. The CDR3 DNA reads as TGTGCCAGCAGCCACCCAGCCGGGACAGCCAAAAACATTCAGTACTTC. This sequence encodes CASSHPAGTAKNIQYF.